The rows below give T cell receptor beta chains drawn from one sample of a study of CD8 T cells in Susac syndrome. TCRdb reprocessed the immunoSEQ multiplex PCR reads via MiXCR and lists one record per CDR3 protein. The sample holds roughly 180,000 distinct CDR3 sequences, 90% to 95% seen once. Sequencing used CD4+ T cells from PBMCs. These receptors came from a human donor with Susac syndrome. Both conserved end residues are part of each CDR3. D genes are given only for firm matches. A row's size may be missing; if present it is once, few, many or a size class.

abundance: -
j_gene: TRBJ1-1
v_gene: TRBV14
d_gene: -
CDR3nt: TGTGCCAGCAGCCCCAGCGGACAGTCCAGGGGGAACACTGAAGCTTTCTTT
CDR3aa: CASSPSGQSRGNTEAFF

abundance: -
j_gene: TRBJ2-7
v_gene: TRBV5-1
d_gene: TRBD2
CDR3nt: TGCGCCAGCAGCTTGTTGGGTAGCGGGTCGTACGAGCAGTACTTC
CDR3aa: CASSLLGSGSYEQYF

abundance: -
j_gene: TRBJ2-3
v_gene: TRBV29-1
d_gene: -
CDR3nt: TGCAGCGCTGGGGATGCAGATACGCAGTATTTT
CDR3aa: CSAGDADTQYF

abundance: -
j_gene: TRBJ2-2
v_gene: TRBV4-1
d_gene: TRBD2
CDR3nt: TGCGCCAGCAGGAGACTAGCGGGGTTAGTCACCGGGGAGCTGTTTTTT
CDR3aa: CASRRLAGLVTGELFF

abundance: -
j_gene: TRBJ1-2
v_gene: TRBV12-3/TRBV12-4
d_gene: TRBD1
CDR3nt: TGTGCCAGCAGTTTACGGACAGGGGGATTCGGTGGCTACACCTTC
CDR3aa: CASSLRTGGFGGYTF

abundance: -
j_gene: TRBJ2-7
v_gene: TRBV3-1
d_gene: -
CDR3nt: TGTGCCAGCAGCCAAGAGGCCCACTACGAGCAGTACTTC
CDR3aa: CASSQEAHYEQYF

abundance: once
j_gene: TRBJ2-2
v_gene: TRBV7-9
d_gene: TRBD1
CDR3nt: TGTGCCAGCACTTACGGACAGGACACCGGGGAGCTGTTTTTT
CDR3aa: CASTYGQDTGELFF

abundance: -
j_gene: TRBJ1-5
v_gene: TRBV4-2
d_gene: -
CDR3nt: TGTGCCAGCAGCCAAGAGAGGGGGTCATCGGCCCAGCATTTT
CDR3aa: CASSQERGSSAQHF

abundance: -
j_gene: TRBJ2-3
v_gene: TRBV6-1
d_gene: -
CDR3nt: TGTGCCAGCAGTGAAAGTGGGGGTCCAGATACGCAGTATTTT
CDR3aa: CASSESGGPDTQYF

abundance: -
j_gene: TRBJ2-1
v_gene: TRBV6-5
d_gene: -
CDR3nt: TGTGCCAGCATCCCCAGGGGTGGGGATGAGCAGTTCTTC
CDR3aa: CASIPRGGDEQFF

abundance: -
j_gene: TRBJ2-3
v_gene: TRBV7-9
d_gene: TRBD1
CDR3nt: TGTGCCAGCAGCCCGGGACAGGGGGCTCGGAGAGCAGATACGCAGTATTTT
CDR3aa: CASSPGQGARRADTQYF

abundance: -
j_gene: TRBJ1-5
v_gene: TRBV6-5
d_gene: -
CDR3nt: TGTGCCAGCAGTTACAACCACCTTAGCAATCAGCCCCAGCATTTT
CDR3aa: CASSYNHLSNQPQHF

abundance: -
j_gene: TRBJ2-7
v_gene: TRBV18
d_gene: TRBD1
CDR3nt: TGTGCCAGCTCACCACAACCAGGGGGCAACGAGCAGTACTTC
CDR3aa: CASSPQPGGNEQYF

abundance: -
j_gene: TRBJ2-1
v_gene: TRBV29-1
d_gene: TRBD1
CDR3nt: TGCAGCGTTGAATCGGACAGGGAGCTGACGCAGTTCTTC
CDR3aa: CSVESDRELTQFF

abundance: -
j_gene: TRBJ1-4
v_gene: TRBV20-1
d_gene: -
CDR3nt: TGCAGTGCTAGCCCCAGGTCTAATGAAAAACTGTTTTTT
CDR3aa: CSASPRSNEKLFF

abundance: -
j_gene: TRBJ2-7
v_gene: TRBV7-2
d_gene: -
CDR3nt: TGTGCCAGCAGCTTAGCTTTGACGAACGAGCAGTACTTC
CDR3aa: CASSLALTNEQYF

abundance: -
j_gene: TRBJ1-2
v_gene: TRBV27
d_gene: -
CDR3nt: TGTGCCAGCAGTTTAAAGAAGGGGCAGGCCTATGGCTACACCTTC
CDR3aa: CASSLKKGQAYGYTF

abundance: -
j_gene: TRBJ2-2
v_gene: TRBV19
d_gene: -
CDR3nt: TGTGCCAGTGGCCGCGGGATCTTCACCGGGGAGCTGTTTTTT
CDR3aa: CASGRGIFTGELFF

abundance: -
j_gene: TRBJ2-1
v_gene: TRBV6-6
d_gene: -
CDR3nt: TGTGCCAGCAGTTACTCAGGGAGCGGGTTCAATGAGCAGTTCTTC
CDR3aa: CASSYSGSGFNEQFF

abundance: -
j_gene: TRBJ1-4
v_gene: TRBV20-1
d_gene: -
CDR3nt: TGCAGTGCTAGAGATTCGGGTGCAACTAATGAAAAACTGTTTTTT
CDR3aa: CSARDSGATNEKLFF

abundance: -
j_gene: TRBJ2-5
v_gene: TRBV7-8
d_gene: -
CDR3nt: TGTGCCAGCAGCCGACAGAGAGTGATACAAGAGACCCAGTACTTC
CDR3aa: CASSRQRVIQETQYF

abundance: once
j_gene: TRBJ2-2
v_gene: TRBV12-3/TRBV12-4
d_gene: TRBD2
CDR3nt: TGTGCCAGCAGCACGACAACTAGCGGGGACGGGGAGCTGTTTTTT
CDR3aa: CASSTTTSGDGELFF

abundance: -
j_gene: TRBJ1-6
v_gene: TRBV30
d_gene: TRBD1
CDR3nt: TGTGCCTGGGACAGGGGACTCGGGATTAGTCGGGAGTCACCCCTCCACTTT
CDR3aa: CAWDRGLGISRESPLHF

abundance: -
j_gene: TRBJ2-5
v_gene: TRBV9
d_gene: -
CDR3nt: TGTGCCAGCAGTTACGGATCGGGGGAGACCCAGTACTTC
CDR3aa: CASSYGSGETQYF

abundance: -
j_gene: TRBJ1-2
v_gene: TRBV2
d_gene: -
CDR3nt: TGTGCCAGCAGCCTCCGGACCGGGAGGACGAATGGCTACACCTTC
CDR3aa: CASSLRTGRTNGYTF

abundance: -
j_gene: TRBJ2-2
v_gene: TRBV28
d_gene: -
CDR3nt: TGTGCCAGCAGTTTACCGGGAATTGACACCGGGGAGCTGTTTTTT
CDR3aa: CASSLPGIDTGELFF

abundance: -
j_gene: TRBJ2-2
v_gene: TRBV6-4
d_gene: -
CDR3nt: TGTGCCAGCAGTCCCCGGTGGGGAGGGGAGCTGTTTTTT
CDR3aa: CASSPRWGGELFF

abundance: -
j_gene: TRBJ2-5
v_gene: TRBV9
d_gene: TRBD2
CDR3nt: TGTGCCAGCAGCGTAGCCGGATGGGGGGCTAGCGGGGACCTCCAAGAGACCCAGTACTTC
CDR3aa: CASSVAGWGASGDLQETQYF